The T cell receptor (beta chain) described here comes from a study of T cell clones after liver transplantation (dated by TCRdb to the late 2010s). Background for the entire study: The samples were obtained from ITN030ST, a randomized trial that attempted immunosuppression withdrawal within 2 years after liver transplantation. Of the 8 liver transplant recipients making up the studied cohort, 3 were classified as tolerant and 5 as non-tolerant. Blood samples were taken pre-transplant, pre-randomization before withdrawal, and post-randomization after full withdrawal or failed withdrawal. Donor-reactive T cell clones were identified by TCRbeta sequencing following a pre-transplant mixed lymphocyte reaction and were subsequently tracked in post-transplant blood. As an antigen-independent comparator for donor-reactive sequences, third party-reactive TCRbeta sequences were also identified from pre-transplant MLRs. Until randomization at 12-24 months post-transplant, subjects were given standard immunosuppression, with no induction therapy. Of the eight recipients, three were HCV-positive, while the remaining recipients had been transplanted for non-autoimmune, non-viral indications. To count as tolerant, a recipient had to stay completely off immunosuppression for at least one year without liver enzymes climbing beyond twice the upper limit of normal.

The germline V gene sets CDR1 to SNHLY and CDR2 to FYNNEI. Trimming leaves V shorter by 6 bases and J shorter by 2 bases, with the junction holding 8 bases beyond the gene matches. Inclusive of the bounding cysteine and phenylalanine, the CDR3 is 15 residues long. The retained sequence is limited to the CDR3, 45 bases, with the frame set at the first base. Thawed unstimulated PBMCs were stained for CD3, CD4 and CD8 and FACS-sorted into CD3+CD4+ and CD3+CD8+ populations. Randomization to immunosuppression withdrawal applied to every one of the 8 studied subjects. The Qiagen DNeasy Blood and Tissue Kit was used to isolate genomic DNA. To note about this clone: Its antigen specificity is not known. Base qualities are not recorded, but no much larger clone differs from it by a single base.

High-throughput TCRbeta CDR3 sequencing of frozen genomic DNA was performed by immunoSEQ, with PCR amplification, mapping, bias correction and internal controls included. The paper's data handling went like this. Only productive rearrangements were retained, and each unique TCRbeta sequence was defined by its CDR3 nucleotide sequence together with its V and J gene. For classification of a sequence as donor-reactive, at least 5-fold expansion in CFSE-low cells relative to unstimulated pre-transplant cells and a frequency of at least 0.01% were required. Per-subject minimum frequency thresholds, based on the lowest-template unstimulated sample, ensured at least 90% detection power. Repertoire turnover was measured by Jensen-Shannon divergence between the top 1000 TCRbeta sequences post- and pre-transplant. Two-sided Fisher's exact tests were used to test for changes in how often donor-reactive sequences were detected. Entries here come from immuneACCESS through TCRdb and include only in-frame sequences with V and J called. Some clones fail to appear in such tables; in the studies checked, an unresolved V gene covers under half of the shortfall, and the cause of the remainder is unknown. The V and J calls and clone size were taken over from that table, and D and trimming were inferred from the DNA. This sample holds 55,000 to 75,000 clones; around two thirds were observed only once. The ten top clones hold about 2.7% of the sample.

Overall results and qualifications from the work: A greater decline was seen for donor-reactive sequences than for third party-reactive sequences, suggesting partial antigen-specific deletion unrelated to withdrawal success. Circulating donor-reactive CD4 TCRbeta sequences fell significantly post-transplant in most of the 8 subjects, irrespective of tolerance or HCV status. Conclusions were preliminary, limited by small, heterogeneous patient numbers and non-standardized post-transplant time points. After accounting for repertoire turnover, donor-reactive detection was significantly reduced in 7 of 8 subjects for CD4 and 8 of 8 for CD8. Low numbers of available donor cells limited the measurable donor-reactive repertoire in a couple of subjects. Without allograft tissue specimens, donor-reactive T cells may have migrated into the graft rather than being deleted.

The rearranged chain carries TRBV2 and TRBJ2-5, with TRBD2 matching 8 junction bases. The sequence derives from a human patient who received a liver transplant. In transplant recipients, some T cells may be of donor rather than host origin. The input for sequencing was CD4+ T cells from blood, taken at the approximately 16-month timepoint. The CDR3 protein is CASRTPAGGQETQYF. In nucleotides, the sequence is TGTGCCAGCAGGACGCCCGCGGGGGGACAAGAGACCCAGTACTTC.